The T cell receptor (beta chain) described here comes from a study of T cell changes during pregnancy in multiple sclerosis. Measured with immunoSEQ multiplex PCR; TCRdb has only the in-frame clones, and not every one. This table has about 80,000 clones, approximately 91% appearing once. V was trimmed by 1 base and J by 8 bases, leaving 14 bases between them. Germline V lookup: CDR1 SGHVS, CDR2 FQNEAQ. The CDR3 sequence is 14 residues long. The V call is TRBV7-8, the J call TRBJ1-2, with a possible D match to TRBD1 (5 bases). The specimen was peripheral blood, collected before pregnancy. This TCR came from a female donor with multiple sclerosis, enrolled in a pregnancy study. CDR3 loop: CASSLGGDSLGYTF. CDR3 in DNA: TGTGCCAGCAGCTTAGGGGGGGACTCGTTGGGCTACACCTTC.